This TCR beta chain was identified in a study of blood T cell repertoires in COVID-19. On the study more broadly: Material from acute and convalescent COVID-19 was sourced from the United States, Italy and Spain. The cDNA or gDNA used as material had been derived from T cells, B-cell-depleted T cells, or PBMCs.

Germline V gene data show CDR1 as SGHDT and CDR2 as YYEEEE. V gave up 0 bases and J gave up 8 bases, with 12 bases separating them. This CDR3 contains 14 residues. Original analysis: Reference gene primers were amplified, and this amplification served to estimate nucleated cell counts. The repertoire was sequenced with immunoSEQ multiplex PCR; TCRdb's copy has only in-frame clones and lacks some. That table is the source of V, J and clone size, and D and trimming were worked out from the DNA. Among some 90,000 clones listed, roughly nine tenths were seen once. This TCR derives from a woman older than 75 with active COVID-19. The rearrangement joins TRBV5-6 to TRBJ2-1, with D possibly matching TRBD2 (6 bases). The sample taken for sequencing was peripheral blood. This CDR3 is CASSLGTNGYEQFF. The CDR3 DNA reads TGTGCCAGCAGCTTGGGGACTAACGGCTATGAGCAGTTCTTC.